Each of the 3 T cell receptor beta chains below was sequenced from the same sample in a study of T cells in Graves' hyperthyroidism and ophthalmopathy. TCR beta CDR3 sequences were amplified from RNA transcripts. First-round RT-PCR of the TCR CDR3 relied on the HTBI primer set. One entry per CDR3 protein, called by TCRdb with MiXCR from the multiplex PCR reads. The sample contains 640,000 or so distinct CDR3 sequences, 14% of which appear only once. Sequences were obtained from blood. All receptors derive from a woman aged 18-30 years with Graves' ophthalmopathy.

The genes are TRBV7-8 and TRBJ1-5, with 8 bases identical to TRBD1. CDR3 length: 17 residues. V gave up 5 bases and J gave up 2 bases; unmatched junction bases: 11. Germline V gives CDR1 SGHVS, CDR2 FQNEAQ. The DNA of the CDR3 is TGTGCCAGCAGCCCAGGACAGGGCCCTATGGGCAATCAGCCCCAGCATTTT. This codes for CASSPGQGPMGNQPQHF.

The chain links TRBV6-1 to TRBJ1-1, with D possibly matching TRBD1 (5 bases). Trimming removed 7 bases from V and 1 base from J, with 13 bases in between. Germline V gene lookup returns CDR1 MNHNS and CDR2 SASEGT. This CDR3 spans 14 amino acids. The CDR3 sequence is CASMIGAENTEAFF. CDR3 in DNA: TGTGCCAGCATGATTGGGGCAGAGAACACTGAAGCTTTCTTT.

The table lists this clonotype with many counts. V gene TRBV30 combines with J gene TRBJ1-3; D is undetermined. The CDR3 covers 13 residues. Between the trimmed V and J ends, which lost 2 bases and 3 bases, there was a span of 8 bases. Germline loops: CDR1 GTSNPN, CDR2 SVGIG (reference sequence). The DNA for the CDR3 is TGTGCCTGGAGTCATCTGTATGGAAACACCATATATTTT. This codes for CAWSHLYGNTIYF.